The 27 T cell receptor beta chains below come from one sample, sequenced in a study of regulatory T cells in long-lasting Graves disease. Investigators prepared the TCR beta libraries by applying iRepertoire HTBI primers and Arm-PCR of CDR3 regions. Each CDR3 protein gets one entry after TCRdb re-called the multiplex PCR reads with MiXCR. The sample holds around 420,000 distinct CDR3 sequences, over 14% seen once. Time point: newly diagnosed GD, antithyroid drugs for less than 3 months. PBMC-extracted RNA yielded the TCR library. This same sample was also part of a study on T cells in Graves' hyperthyroidism and ophthalmopathy.

This specimen consisted of peripheral blood mononuclear cells (PBMCs), obtained at new diagnosis, from a patient treated with antithyroid drugs. The source is a woman aged 40-49 years with Graves disease.

The rearrangement uses TRBV30 and TRBJ1-6, with D uncertain. This CDR3 contains 16 residues. Between the trimmed V and J ends, which lost 0 bases and 7 bases, there was a span of 16 bases. Germline V gives CDR1 GTSNPN, CDR2 SVGIG (reference sequence). CDR3 sequence reads: CAWSVGNPKPNSPLHF. The CDR3 bases are TGTGCCTGGAGTGTCGGCAACCCGAAGCCGAATTCACCCCTCCACTTT.

This clonotype was recorded many times. The chain combines TRBV10-3 with TRBJ2-7; D unclear. This CDR3 has 15 amino acids. Germline values: CDR1 ENHRY, CDR2 SYGVKD. Trimming removed 4 bases from V and 0 bases from J, with 13 bases in between. Written as DNA, the CDR3 is TGTGCCATCAGTGCCGGGCCCCGGAGCTCCTACGAGCAGTACTTC. Translated: CAISAGPRSSYEQYF.

The chain joins TRBV6-1 to TRBJ2-2; D possibly corresponds to TRBD2 (5 bases). The germline V and J ends were trimmed by 10 bases and 7 bases, with 16 bases remaining between them. CDR3 size: 13 residues. The V gene's germline CDR1 is MNHNS and CDR2 SASEGT. The CDR3, as DNA: TGTGCCACCCGCCCACAAGAGGGCGGGGAGCTGTTTTTT. Encoded protein: CATRPQEGGELFF.

This clonotype was observed a few times. V and J are TRBV20-1 and TRBJ1-6; D remains ambiguous. This CDR3 is built from 21 residues. Between the trimmed V and J ends, which lost 1 base and 0 bases, there was a span of 25 bases. The germline V gene has CDR1 DFQATT and CDR2 SNEGSKA (reference sequence). This chain's CDR3 is CSARVRLPTPYLSSYNSPLHF. The CDR3 nucleotides read TGCAGTGCTAGAGTGAGGCTCCCGACCCCCTATCTCAGCTCCTATAATTCACCCCTCCACTTT.

This clonotype has just one count. The V call is TRBV9, the J call TRBJ2-1; 9 bases are shared with TRBD1. V trimming: 0 bases; J trimming: 2 bases; junction bases outside the gene matches: 9. The CDR3 length is 18 residues. Germline V gene data show CDR1 as SGDLS and CDR2 as YYNGEE. The CDR3 region is CASSVVGGGTGPYNEQFF. The CDR3 DNA is TGTGCCAGCAGCGTAGTAGGGGGGGGGACAGGGCCCTACAATGAGCAGTTCTTC. Variable domain in full (rest from reference TRBV9 and TRBJ2-1): DSGVTQTPKHLITATGQRVTLRCSPRSGDLSVYWYQQSLDQGLQFLIQYYNGEERAKGNILERFSAQQFPDLHSELNLSSLELGDSALYFCASSVVGGGTGPYNEQFFGPGTRLTVL.

This clonotype was seen a few times. The chain has TRBV3-1 and TRBJ2-5; 14 bases line up with TRBD2. Germline trimming cut 11 bases from V and 1 base from J; bases unmatched to any gene: 9. The germline V gene has CDR1 LGHDT and CDR2 YNNKEL (reference sequence). The CDR3 length is 16 residues. The CDR3 loop is CAVGTSGRIFQETQYF. The CDR3 DNA is TGTGCCGTCGGGACTAGCGGGAGAATATTCCAAGAGACCCAGTACTTC.

This clonotype was seen a handful of times. The J gene is TRBJ2-1, the V gene TRBV13, with 12 positions matching TRBD2. V lost 3 bases and J lost 10; bases outside the gene matches: 7. This CDR3 region has 15 residues. CDR1 and CDR2 from the germline V gene are PRHDT and FYEKMQ (reference sequence). The CDR3 loop reads CASSFLAGGPWEQFF. CDR3 nucleotides: TGTGCCAGCAGCTTTCTAGCGGGAGGGCCTTGGGAGCAGTTCTTC.

The V gene is TRBV24-1, the J gene TRBJ2-3; 13 bases align to TRBD2. This CDR3 has 21 amino acids. V trimming: 1 base; J trimming: 0 bases; junction bases outside the gene matches: 12. CDR1 and CDR2 (germline): KGHDR, SFDVKD. The CDR3 DNA sequence: TGTGCCACCAGTGATTTACGTTCGACTAGCGGGAGGCGGAATAGCACAGATACGCAGTATTTT. Translated, it gives CATSDLRSTSGRRNSTDTQYF.

This clonotype has a count of ten or more. This rearrangement joins TRBV9 to TRBJ2-1, with 9 positions matching TRBD1. CDR1 is SGDLS, CDR2 YYNGEE, per germline. V shed 6 bases, J shed 2 bases, and the junction held 6 bases outside the gene matches. The CDR3 length is 15 residues. This CDR3 is CASNLGQGTYNEQFF. CDR3 DNA: TGTGCCAGCAACCTAGGACAGGGGACCTACAATGAGCAGTTCTTC.

This clonotype has ten or more counts. V is TRBV28 and J is TRBJ1-2; D may be TRBD1 (5 bases). The germline CDR1 and CDR2 sequences are MDHEN and SYDVKM. V lost 1 base to trimming and J lost 5 bases, with 11 bases between them. The CDR3 runs 14 residues. CDR3 nucleotides: TGTGCCAGCAGTTTATATCAGGGAGGGTATGGCTACACCTTC. Residues: CASSLYQGGYGYTF.

As concerns this clonotype: The junction does not match germline at one end; this may be a read error. The V call is TRBV3-1, the J call TRBJ2-3, with TRBD2 identical over 13 bases. The CDR3 extends over 19 amino acids. CDR1 and CDR2 (germline): LGHDT, YNNKEL (reference sequence). CDR3 loop: CASSQDKPGLAGSTDTQCF. The CDR3 bases are TGTGCCAGCAGCCAAGATAAACCGGGACTAGCGGGAAGCACAGATACGCAGTGTTTT.

This clonotype was picked up many times. The chain carries TRBV28 and TRBJ2-1; 7 bases line up with TRBD2. The CDR3 contains 16 residues. CDR1 is MDHEN, CDR2 SYDVKM, per germline. The V gene end was trimmed by 6 bases and the J gene end by 7 bases; junction bases not matched to a gene: 15. In DNA, the CDR3 is TGTGCCAGCAGCCCCAGAGGCGGGAGTAATAGGAATGAGCAGTTCTTC. Translated: CASSPRGGSNRNEQFF.

At least ten counts were recorded for this clonotype. This chain joins TRBV2 and TRBJ1-1; 8 bases line up with TRBD1. The V gene's germline CDR1 is SNHLY and CDR2 FYNNEI. The V segment lost 5 bases and the J segment 0 bases; nucleotides outside the gene matches: 5. The CDR3 extends over 15 amino acids. The CDR3 bases are TGTGCCAGCAGTCCCGAACAGGGGGTGAACACTGAAGCTTTCTTT. This sequence encodes CASSPEQGVNTEAFF.

This clonotype was seen at least ten times. The chain combines TRBV19 with TRBJ1-5; D not resolved. This CDR3 spans 18 amino acids. CDR1 and CDR2 from the germline V gene are LNHDA and SQIVND (reference sequence). Trimming took off 0 bases at V and 6 bases at J, with 21 bases between the two ends. CDR3 nucleotide sequence: TGTGCCAGTAGTATAGATCAGGAGTCAGGACGACCCGGTCAGCCCCAGCATTTT. Its translation is CASSIDQESGRPGQPQHF. The variable domain in full, completed from reference TRBV19 and TRBJ1-5, reads DGGITQSPKYLFRKEGQNVTLSCEQNLNHDAMYWYRQDPGQGLRLIYYSQIVNDFQKGDIAEGYSVSREKKESFPLTVTSAQKNPTAFYLCASSIDQESGRPGQPQHFGDGTRLSIL.

This chain uses TRBV3-1 with TRBJ1-3, with D possibly TRBD1 on 6 matching bases. The CDR3 contains 15 residues. Trimming pared 3 bases from V and 0 bases from J, leaving 9 bases between. Germline V gives CDR1 LGHDT, CDR2 YNNKEL (reference sequence). In DNA, the CDR3 is TGTGCCAGCAGCCAGGGACACGACTCTGGAAACACCATATATTTT. Protein: CASSQGHDSGNTIYF.

This clonotype showed up just a few times. This chain connects TRBV6-2 or TRBV6-3 to TRBJ1-3; D uncertain. Per germline, CDR1 MNHEY and CDR2 SVGEGT. This CDR3 has 14 residues. The V gene lost 2 bases and the J gene lost 3 bases, with 8 bases spanning the gap. CDR3 bases: TGTGCCAGCAGTTACGTGAGGGATGGAAACACCATATATTTT. It translates to CASSYVRDGNTIYF.

With regard to this clonotype: This may be a read error, as it is one base from a much larger clone. This rearrangement joins TRBV18 to TRBJ2-3; 11 positions match TRBD2. From germline, CDR1 is KGHSH and CDR2 LQKENI. J lost 4 bases, V lost 8 bases, and 14 bases had no gene match. CDR3 size: 17 residues. CDR3 nucleotide sequence: TGTGCCAGCAGCCCCAGACTAGCGGGGTCCAGCTCAGATACGCAGTATTTT. Amino acids: CASSPRLAGSSSDTQYF. Filled out from reference TRBV18 and TRBJ2-3, the complete variable domain reads NAGVMQNPRHLVRRRGQEARLRCSPMKGHSHVYWYRQLPEEGLKFMVYLQKENIIDESGMPKERFSAEFPKEGPSILRIQQVVRGDSAAYFCASSPRLAGSSSDTQYFGPGTRLTVL.

This clonotype was picked up many times. The chain carries TRBV28 and TRBJ2-2; 8 nucleotides align to TRBD2. V trimming: 8 bases; J trimming: 4 bases; junction bases outside the gene matches: 12. Germline V gene lookup returns CDR1 MDHEN and CDR2 SYDVKM. The CDR3 extends over 16 amino acids. CDR3 in amino acids: CASPNGGLVFTGELFF. The CDR3 DNA reads TGTGCCAGCCCAAATGGGGGACTAGTATTCACCGGGGAGCTGTTTTTT.

This clonotype was observed at least ten times. The CDR3 reads CASSFIPMAPGYNEQFF. CDR3 DNA: TGTGCCAGCAGCTTTATCCCCATGGCTCCCGGTTACAATGAGCAGTTCTTC. This chain links TRBV11-2 with TRBJ2-1; D is undetermined. Deletions cut 3 bases from V and 4 bases from J, with 19 bases between. The CDR3 length is 17 residues. Germline CDR1 and CDR2: SGHAT and FQNNGV.

This clonotype appeared many times. The chain is built from TRBV11-3 and TRBJ2-7, with TRBD1 identical over 8 bases. The length of the CDR3 is 13 residues. V shed 5 bases, J shed 5 bases, and the junction held 5 bases outside the gene matches. Germline CDR1 is SGHNT and CDR2 is YENEEA. CDR3 bases: TGTGCCAGCAGCGAGCAGGGGGCGGACGAGCAGTACTTC. Amino acids: CASSEQGADEQYF.

A few counts support this clonotype. The chain couples TRBV6-1 to TRBJ2-7; TRBD2 is a possible D gene (5 bases). The CDR3 length is 12 residues. The germline V and J ends were trimmed by 8 bases and 7 bases, with 15 bases remaining between them. CDR1 is MNHNS and CDR2 is SASEGT in the germline V gene. The CDR3 nucleotides are TGTGCCAGCGGCATGGGAGTATCAGAGCAGTACTTC. As protein: CASGMGVSEQYF.

This clonotype showed up many times. V and J are TRBV27 and TRBJ2-7, with D perhaps TRBD1 (6 bases). Germline loops: CDR1 MNHEY, CDR2 SMNVEV (reference sequence). Trimming left V 5 bases short and J 1 base short, with 18 bases between. This CDR3 has 16 amino acids. The DNA of the CDR3 is TGTGCCAGCAGTACCCCCGGGACAACCTTATCCTACGAGCAGTACTTC. This sequence encodes CASSTPGTTLSYEQYF.

This clonotype was counted a few times. The chain employs TRBV11-2 and TRBJ2-6; D may be TRBD1 or TRBD2 (5 bases each). Germline V lookup: CDR1 SGHAT, CDR2 FQNNGV. V was cut by 2 bases and J by 0 bases, with 11 bases left in between. This CDR3 is 17 amino acids long. In DNA form, the CDR3 reads TGTGCCAGCAGCTTATCTTCTGGGGGCTCTGGGGCCAACGTCCTGACTTTC. It yields the protein CASSLSSGGSGANVLTF.

A few counts support this clonotype. The chain joins TRBV24-1 to TRBJ2-4, with D possibly being TRBD2 (5 bases). V lost 4 bases and J 8 bases, leaving 8 bases between the germline ends. In germline, CDR1 is KGHDR, CDR2 SFDVKD. The CDR3 contains 12 residues. The CDR3 region is CATSDPRDIQYF. The CDR3 DNA is TGTGCCACCAGTGACCCGAGGGACATTCAGTACTTC.

This clonotype was observed many times. V gene TRBV7-2 combines with J gene TRBJ2-3; the D gene is possibly TRBD2 (6 bases). The CDR3 spans 19 residues. The germline V and J ends were trimmed by 4 bases and 0 bases, with 23 bases remaining between them. Germline V gene data show CDR1 as SGHTA and CDR2 as FQGNSA. The CDR3 DNA sequence: TGTGCCAGCAGCTCCGGGACTCTCAGCGGGTATTCTAGCACAGATACGCAGTATTTT. Amino acid sequence: CASSSGTLSGYSSTDTQYF.

This clonotype was counted only a few times. The V and J genes are TRBV6-1 and TRBJ2-1, with 9 bases fitting TRBD2. V lost 5 bases, J lost 5 bases, and 7 bases stayed unmatched. Germline loops: CDR1 MNHNS, CDR2 SASEGT. CDR3 length equals 15 residues. CDR3 amino acids: CASSLSGSGNNEQFF. In DNA, the CDR3 is TGTGCCAGCAGTCTTAGCGGGAGCGGTAACAATGAGCAGTTCTTC.

This clonotype was seen many times. The chain uses TRBV10-3 and TRBJ1-6; D not resolved. The CDR3 has 17 residues. Trimming shortened V by 0 bases and J by 7 bases, and 16 bases separated the two germline ends. Germline V gene lookup returns CDR1 ENHRY and CDR2 SYGVKD. The CDR3 protein is CAISESVSGSINSPLHF. The CDR3 DNA is TGTGCCATCAGTGAGTCGGTTAGTGGCAGTATCAATTCACCCCTCCACTTT.